A selection of T cell receptor beta chains follows, all from one sample in a study of shared clonotypes between healthy human individuals. Repertoires were generated with immunoSEQ multiplex PCR, while TCRdb's copy carries only in-frame clones and drops some. In the table there are more than 550,000 clones, 80% to 95% of which are singletons. The sequencing sample was made of memory CD8+ T cells from PBMCs. All receptors derive from a man aged 18 to 35 in good health. Some clones in this sample may be carry-over from other donors' samples. Both conserved end residues are part of each CDR3. D genes are given only for firm matches. For some rows the clone size is stated as once, few or many, or as a class when expanded; others skip it.

j_call,v_call,d_call,clone_size,cdr3_aa,cdr3_nt
TRBJ2-2,TRBV7-9,.,.,CASSFVGGTGELFF,TGTGCCAGCAGCTTCGTAGGGGGCACCGGGGAGCTGTTTTTT
TRBJ2-2,TRBV11-2,.,.,CASSYFTGELFF,TGTGCCAGCAGCTATTTCACCGGGGAGCTGTTTTTT
TRBJ2-5,TRBV7-9,TRBD2,.,CASSLVPEGTSGMVETQYF,TGTGCCAGCAGCTTAGTTCCCGAGGGGACTAGCGGCATGGTAGAGACCCAGTACTTC
TRBJ2-7,TRBV7-2,TRBD2,.,CASSYWTSGSHEQYF,TGTGCCAGCAGCTACTGGACTAGCGGGAGTCACGAGCAGTACTTC
TRBJ2-1,TRBV15,TRBD2,.,CATSRDYPSRTSEHNEQFF,TGTGCCACCAGCAGAGATTATCCTTCGAGGACTAGCGAGCATAATGAGCAGTTCTTC
TRBJ2-1,TRBV28,TRBD2,once,CASSLSTGTSGNNEQFF,TGTGCCAGCAGTTTATCAACCGGGACTAGCGGGAACAATGAGCAGTTCTTC
TRBJ1-2,TRBV27,.,.,CASSLSPGGYGYTF,TGTGCCAGCAGTTTGTCCCCAGGAGGCTATGGCTACACCTTC
TRBJ2-3,TRBV28,TRBD2,.,CASSPSLGLAGRTDTQYF,TGTGCCAGCAGTCCCTCCCTTGGGCTAGCGGGACGCACAGATACGCAGTATTTT
TRBJ2-1,TRBV7-6,.,once,CASSPGTIYNEQFF,TGTGCCAGCAGCCCCGGGACCATATACAATGAGCAGTTCTTC
TRBJ1-1,TRBV27,.,.,CASSDQGGNTEAFF,TGTGCCAGCAGTGATCAAGGAGGGAACACTGAAGCTTTCTTT
TRBJ1-1,TRBV19,.,few,CASSIDWENTEAFF,TGTGCCAGTAGTATAGACTGGGAGAACACTGAAGCTTTCTTT
TRBJ2-1,TRBV7-9,.,.,CASSLGGSPHNEQFF,TGTGCCAGCAGCTTAGGCGGTAGTCCCCACAATGAGCAGTTCTTC
TRBJ2-1,TRBV29-1,.,.,CSVLAPYNEQFF,TGCAGCGTCCTAGCGCCATACAATGAGCAGTTCTTC
TRBJ1-2,TRBV19,.,.,CASSAQDDYGYTF,TGTGCCAGTAGTGCGCAGGACGACTATGGCTACACCTTC
TRBJ1-1,TRBV9,.,few,CASRGGGGTEAFF,TGTGCCAGCAGGGGGGGCGGCGGCACTGAAGCTTTCTTT
TRBJ2-7,TRBV4-1,TRBD2,.,CASSQEEGGPRWEQYF,TGCGCCAGCAGCCAAGAGGAGGGAGGGCCTAGGTGGGAGCAGTACTTC
TRBJ2-7,TRBV28,.,.,CASSPTLGESSYEQYF,TGTGCCAGCAGTCCCACCCTCGGCGAGAGCTCCTACGAGCAGTACTTC
TRBJ1-1,TRBV29-1,.,.,CSVVRGDFVEAFF,TGCAGCGTTGTTCGGGGGGATTTCGTTGAAGCTTTCTTT
TRBJ2-7,TRBV9,.,.,CASGFGGMEHEQYF,TGTGCCAGCGGGTTTGGGGGGATGGAACACGAGCAGTACTTC
TRBJ2-3,TRBV9,TRBD2,.,CASSALAGGPSDTQYF,TGTGCCAGCAGCGCCCTAGCGGGAGGGCCCTCAGATACGCAGTATTTT